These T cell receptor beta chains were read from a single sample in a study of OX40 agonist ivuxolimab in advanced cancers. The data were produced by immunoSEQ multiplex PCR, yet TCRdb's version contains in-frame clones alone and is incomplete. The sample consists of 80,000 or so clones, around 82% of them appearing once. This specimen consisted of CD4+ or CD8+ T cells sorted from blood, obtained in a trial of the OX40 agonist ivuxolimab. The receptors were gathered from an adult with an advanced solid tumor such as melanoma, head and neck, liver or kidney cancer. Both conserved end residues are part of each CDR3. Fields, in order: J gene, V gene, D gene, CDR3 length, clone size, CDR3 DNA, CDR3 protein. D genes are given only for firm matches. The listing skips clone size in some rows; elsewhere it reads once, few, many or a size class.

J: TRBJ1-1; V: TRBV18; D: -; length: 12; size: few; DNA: TGTGCCAGCTCACCACGTGCCACTGAAGCTTTCTTT; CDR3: CASSPRATEAFF
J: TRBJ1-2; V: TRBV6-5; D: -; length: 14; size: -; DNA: TGTGCCAGCAGGTGGACGCAGGGGCTCTATGGCTACACCTTC; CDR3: CASRWTQGLYGYTF
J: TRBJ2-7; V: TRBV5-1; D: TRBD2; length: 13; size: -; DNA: TGCGCCAGCAGCTTGGATAGCGGGTACGAGCAGTACTTC; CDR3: CASSLDSGYEQYF
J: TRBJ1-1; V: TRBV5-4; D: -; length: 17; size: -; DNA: TGTGCCAGCAGCACGGGGGAAGGGGAGGGGGTTAACACTGAAGCTTTCTTT; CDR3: CASSTGEGEGVNTEAFF
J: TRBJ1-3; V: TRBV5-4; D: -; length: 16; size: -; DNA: TGTGCCAGCAGCCCCACAGGGTCTATCTCTGGAAACACCATATATTTT; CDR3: CASSPTGSISGNTIYF
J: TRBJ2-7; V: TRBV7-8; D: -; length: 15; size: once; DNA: TGTGCCAGCAGCTCCCACCCAGGGGGGGAATACGAGCAGTACTTC; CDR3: CASSSHPGGEYEQYF
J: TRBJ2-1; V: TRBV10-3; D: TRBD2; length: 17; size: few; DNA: TGTGCCATCAGTTCCGGACTAGCGGGAGTTAAGTACAATGAGCAGTTCTTC; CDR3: CAISSGLAGVKYNEQFF
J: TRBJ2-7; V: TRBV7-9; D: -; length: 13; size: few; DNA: TGTGCCAGCAGCTCCGGACCCCTGAAGGAGCAGTACTTC; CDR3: CASSSGPLKEQYF
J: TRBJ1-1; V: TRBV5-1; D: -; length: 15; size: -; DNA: TGCGCCAGCAGCTTGGAACAGGGTCGAGGCACTGAAGCTTTCTTT; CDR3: CASSLEQGRGTEAFF
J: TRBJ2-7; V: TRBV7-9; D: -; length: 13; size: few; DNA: TGTGCCAGCAGCTTAGTGAGCTCGGGGGAGCAGTACTTC; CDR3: CASSLVSSGEQYF
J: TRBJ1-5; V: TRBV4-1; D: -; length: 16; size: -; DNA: TGCGCCAGCAGCCAAAGAGGACACGGAAACAATCAGCCCCAGCATTTT; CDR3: CASSQRGHGNNQPQHF
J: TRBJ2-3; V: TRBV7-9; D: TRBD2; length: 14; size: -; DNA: TGTGCCAGCGGGCCTAGCGGCGCGGGAGATACGCAGTATTTT; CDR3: CASGPSGAGDTQYF
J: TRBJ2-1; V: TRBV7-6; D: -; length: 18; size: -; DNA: TGTGCCAGCAGCTTATTGGGGGAATCCCCGAGCTCCTACAATGAGCAGTTCTTC; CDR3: CASSLLGESPSSYNEQFF
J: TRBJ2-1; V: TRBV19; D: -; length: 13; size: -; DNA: TGTGCCAGTAGTGTCTCGGGGGCTGATGAGCAGTTCTTC; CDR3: CASSVSGADEQFF
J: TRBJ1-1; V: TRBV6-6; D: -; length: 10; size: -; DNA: TGTGCCACCGGGCGGACTGAAGCTTTCTTT; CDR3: CATGRTEAFF
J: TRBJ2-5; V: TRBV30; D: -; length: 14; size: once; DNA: TGTGCCTGGAGTGTCCCAGGATTACAAGAGACCCAGTACTTC; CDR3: CAWSVPGLQETQYF
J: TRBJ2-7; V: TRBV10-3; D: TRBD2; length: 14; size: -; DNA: TGTGCCATCAGTGTGGCGGGAGAAGGTTACGAGCAGTACTTC; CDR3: CAISVAGEGYEQYF
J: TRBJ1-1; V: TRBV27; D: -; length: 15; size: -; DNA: TGTGCCAGCAGTCAGGAAGAGGAGATGAGCACTGAAGCTTTCTTT; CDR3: CASSQEEEMSTEAFF
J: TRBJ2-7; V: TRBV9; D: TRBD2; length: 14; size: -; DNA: TGTGCCAGCAGCGTAGATAGCGGGAGTGGATGGCAGTACTTC; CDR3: CASSVDSGSGWQYF
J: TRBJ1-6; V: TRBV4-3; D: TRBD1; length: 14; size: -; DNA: TGCGCCAGCAGCCAAGGGACAGGGGATTCACCCCTCCACTTT; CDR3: CASSQGTGDSPLHF
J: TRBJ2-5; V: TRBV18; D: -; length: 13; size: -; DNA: TGTGCCAGCTCCCGACAGGGAGGAGAGACCCAGTACTTC; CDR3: CASSRQGGETQYF
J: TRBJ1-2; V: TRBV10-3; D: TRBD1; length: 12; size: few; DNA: TGTGCCACCGGACAGGAGGGCTATGGCTACACCTTC; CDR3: CATGQEGYGYTF
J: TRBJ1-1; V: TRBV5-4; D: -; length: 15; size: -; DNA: TGTGCCAGCAGCTTGGGGGGGTACGGGCACACTGAAGCTTTCTTT; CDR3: CASSLGGYGHTEAFF
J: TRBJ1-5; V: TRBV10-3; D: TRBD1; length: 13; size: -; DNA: TGTGCCATCAGTGTCGGGACAGATCAGCCCCAGCATTTT; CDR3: CAISVGTDQPQHF
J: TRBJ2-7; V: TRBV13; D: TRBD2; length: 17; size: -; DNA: TGTGCCAGCATCTCTGCTGGGATCTCGGGGAGGGCCTACGAGCAGTACTTC; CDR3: CASISAGISGRAYEQYF
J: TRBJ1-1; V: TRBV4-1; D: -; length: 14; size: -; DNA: TGCGCCAGCAGAAGACAGGTCCTGAACACTGAAGCTTTCTTT; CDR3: CASRRQVLNTEAFF
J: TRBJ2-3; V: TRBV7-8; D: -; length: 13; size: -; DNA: TGTGCCAGCAGCTTAGCAACTCCAGATACGCAGTATTTT; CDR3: CASSLATPDTQYF
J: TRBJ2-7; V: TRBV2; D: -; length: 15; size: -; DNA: TGTGCCAGCAGCGAGGCGGGGACAGTGCTCTACGAGCAGTACTTC; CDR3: CASSEAGTVLYEQYF
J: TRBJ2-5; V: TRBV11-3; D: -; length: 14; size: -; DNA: TGTGCCAGCAGCTTAAGGCAACCACAAGAGACCCAGTACTTC; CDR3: CASSLRQPQETQYF
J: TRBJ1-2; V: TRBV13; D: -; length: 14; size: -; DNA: TGTGCCAGCAGCCAAAACTATGGCGACTATGGCTACACCTTC; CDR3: CASSQNYGDYGYTF
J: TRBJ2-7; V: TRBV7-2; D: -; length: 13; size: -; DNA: TGTGCCAGCAGCTTGTGGAGCTCCTACGAGCAGTACTTC; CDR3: CASSLWSSYEQYF
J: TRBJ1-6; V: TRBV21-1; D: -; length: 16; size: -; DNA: TGTGCCAGCAGCCCCCCGGAGGAGGGGGATAATTCACCCCTCCACTTT; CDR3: CASSPPEEGDNSPLHF
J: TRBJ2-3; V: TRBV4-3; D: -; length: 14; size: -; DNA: TGCGCCAGCAGCCAAAATAGGGGCCCAGATACGCAGTATTTT; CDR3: CASSQNRGPDTQYF
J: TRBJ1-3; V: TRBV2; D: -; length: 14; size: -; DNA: TGTGCCAGCAAAGGGACACTCTCTGGAAACACCATATATTTT; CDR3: CASKGTLSGNTIYF
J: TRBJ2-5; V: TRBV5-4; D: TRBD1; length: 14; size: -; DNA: TGTGCCAGCAGCATGGGACAGACCCAAGAGACCCAGTACTTC; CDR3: CASSMGQTQETQYF
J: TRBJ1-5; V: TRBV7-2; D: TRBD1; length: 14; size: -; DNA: TGTGCCAGCACCTTGGACAGGGGGCGTCAGCCCCAGCATTTT; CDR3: CASTLDRGRQPQHF
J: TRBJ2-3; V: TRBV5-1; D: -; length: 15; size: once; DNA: TGCGCCAGCAGCTCACCGGGACTCAACACAGATACGCAGTATTTT; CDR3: CASSSPGLNTDTQYF
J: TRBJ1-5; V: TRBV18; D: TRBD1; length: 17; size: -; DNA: TGTGCCAGCTCACCAGTCGGGACAGGGGTTGGCAATCAGCCCCAGCATTTT; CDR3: CASSPVGTGVGNQPQHF
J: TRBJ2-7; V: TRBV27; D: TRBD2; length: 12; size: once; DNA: TGTGCCAGCCTGGGGGGGGCCTACGAGCAGTACTTC; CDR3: CASLGGAYEQYF
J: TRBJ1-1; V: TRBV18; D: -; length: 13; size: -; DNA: TGTGCCAGCTCACCAGGGACGAACACTGAAGCTTTCTTT; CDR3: CASSPGTNTEAFF